A selection of T cell receptor beta chains follows, all from one sample in a study of monozygotic twins with inflammatory bowel disease. TCRdb processed the 5' RACE reads again and assigns one entry to each CDR3 protein, with no DNA. The sample totals 150,000 to 200,000 distinct CDR3 sequences; its top ten clones hold under 3.5%. The sequencing input was blood. The receptor source for this set is a human donor with ulcerative colitis or Crohn's disease, or a healthy co-twin of an affected twin (not recorded which). The CDR3 runs from the conserved cysteine through the conserved F or W. Fields, in order: V gene, CDR3 length, J gene, CDR3 protein.

V: TRBV5-6; length: 16; J: TRBJ2-7; CDR3: CASSLGGTATSYEQYF
V: TRBV7-3; length: 13; J: TRBJ1-5; CDR3: CASSGTGDQPQHF
V: TRBV7-9; length: 14; J: TRBJ1-6; CDR3: CASSLSSGYSPLHF
V: TRBV5-1; length: 14; J: TRBJ2-5; CDR3: CASSLTTTKETQYF
V: TRBV6-2/TRBV6-3; length: 17; J: TRBJ2-1; CDR3: CASSYLVRSAPNNEQFF
V: TRBV7-2; length: 16; J: TRBJ2-1; CDR3: CASSPGHTGLYNEQFF
V: TRBV4-3; length: 15; J: TRBJ2-7; CDR3: CASSQDHRTPSEQYF
V: TRBV7-9; length: 14; J: TRBJ2-5; CDR3: CASSLDRGQETQYF
V: TRBV10-3; length: 14; J: TRBJ2-3; CDR3: CAISESGQGDTQYF
V: TRBV6-5; length: 16; J: TRBJ2-3; CDR3: CASSSSRAGGTDTQYF
V: TRBV24-1; length: 16; J: TRBJ2-5; CDR3: CATSDSSGNHQETQYF
V: TRBV28; length: 14; J: TRBJ1-1; CDR3: CASRAPGQGAEAFF
V: TRBV19; length: 16; J: TRBJ2-7; CDR3: CASSRGAGFLSYEQYF
V: TRBV5-1; length: 14; J: TRBJ2-1; CDR3: CASSLGQGIGEQFF
V: TRBV2; length: 14; J: TRBJ1-4; CDR3: CASSERATNEKLFF
V: TRBV20-1; length: 17; J: TRBJ2-3; CDR3: CSASKSALSGATDTQYF
V: TRBV11-2; length: 15; J: TRBJ2-1; CDR3: CASSLDRLAYNEQFF
V: TRBV7-7; length: 14; J: TRBJ2-2; CDR3: CASSFSWNTGELFF
V: TRBV20-1; length: 17; J: TRBJ2-1; CDR3: CSAPSNTGQRAGNEQFF
V: TRBV27; length: 15; J: TRBJ2-7; CDR3: CASSLWGGRGLEQYF
V: TRBV5-6; length: 12; J: TRBJ1-1; CDR3: CASSLTDTWAFF
V: TRBV6-5; length: 14; J: TRBJ2-1; CDR3: CASRTGPTYNEQFF
V: TRBV10-2; length: 14; J: TRBJ1-5; CDR3: CASRLPDSNQPQHF
V: TRBV28; length: 15; J: TRBJ2-1; CDR3: CASPPSGSSYNEQFF
V: TRBV28; length: 12; J: TRBJ2-7; CDR3: CASSSQASGQYF
V: TRBV12-5; length: 16; J: TRBJ2-5; CDR3: CASGLLTLAGVETQYF
V: TRBV6-6; length: 13; J: TRBJ2-7; CDR3: CASSYLRVGEQYF
V: TRBV6-2/TRBV6-3; length: 16; J: TRBJ1-1; CDR3: CASSYSQGARDTEAFF
V: TRBV6-1; length: 16; J: TRBJ1-3; CDR3: CASSDPGIAAGNTIYF
V: TRBV28; length: 15; J: TRBJ2-7; CDR3: CASSLGGSVGYEQYF
V: TRBV4-3; length: 17; J: TRBJ2-1; CDR3: CASSQGGGTESYNEQFF
V: TRBV12-3/TRBV12-4; length: 16; J: TRBJ1-4; CDR3: CASSLVKTGGNEKLFF
V: TRBV29-1; length: 13; J: TRBJ2-3; CDR3: CSVEDLRVDTQYF
V: TRBV12-3/TRBV12-4; length: 16; J: TRBJ2-1; CDR3: CASSLVLSVPYNEQFF
V: TRBV28; length: 17; J: TRBJ1-5; CDR3: CASSFTGAPFSNQPQHF
V: TRBV30; length: 12; J: TRBJ1-1; CDR3: CAWSVQKVGAFF
V: TRBV12-2; length: 15; J: TRBJ2-5; CDR3: CASRLERTGGETQYF
V: TRBV6-2/TRBV6-3; length: 14; J: TRBJ2-7; CDR3: CASSNGQFTYEQYF
V: TRBV2; length: 17; J: TRBJ2-3; CDR3: CASSERGTSGSTDTQYF
V: TRBV2; length: 14; J: TRBJ1-6; CDR3: CASYSRATNSPLHF
V: TRBV10-3; length: 11; J: TRBJ2-7; CDR3: CAIQGAYEQYF
V: TRBV20-1; length: 15; J: TRBJ2-3; CDR3: CSARNNRDGTDTQYF
V: TRBV4-1; length: 16; J: TRBJ2-1; CDR3: CASSQVGDRGTNEQFF
V: TRBV20-1; length: 15; J: TRBJ1-2; CDR3: CSVGVAKPDNYGYTF
V: TRBV29-1; length: 13; J: TRBJ2-4; CDR3: CSKSPDRKNIQYF
V: TRBV24-1; length: 13; J: TRBJ2-7; CDR3: CATSDPGTLEQYF
V: TRBV20-1; length: 15; J: TRBJ2-7; CDR3: CSASLGLAGHYEQYF
V: TRBV6-1; length: 13; J: TRBJ1-3; CDR3: CASSELPGNTIYF
V: TRBV9; length: 12; J: TRBJ2-5; CDR3: CASRGQGETQYF
V: TRBV6-1; length: 15; J: TRBJ2-3; CDR3: CASSRDRGVADTQYF
V: TRBV28; length: 16; J: TRBJ2-3; CDR3: CASSSPRGGSTDTQYF